The rows below give T cell receptor beta chains drawn from one sample of a study of T cell clonotyping in hematopoietic cell transplantation. TCRdb's table, derived via immunoSEQ multiplex PCR, lists solely in-frame clones and lacks some. This repertoire shows tens of thousands of clones, around 85% found once; its top ten account for approximately 2.9%. The specimen comprised peripheral blood mononuclear cells, sampled before stem cell transplant. These receptors were taken from a man in his sixties with acute myeloid leukemia. Some clones in this sample may be carry-over from other donors' samples. CDR3s include the opening cysteine and the closing phenylalanine or tryptophan. The D gene is left open where the match is weak. Clone size is not always given. Where it is, it says once, few, many or a class for expanded clones.

J: TRBJ2-5; V: TRBV10-3; D: NA; size: NA; CDR3: CATGVAGHQETQYF; DNA: TGTGCCACGGGGGTGGCGGGGCACCAAGAGACCCAGTACTTC
J: TRBJ1-1; V: TRBV6-5; D: TRBD1; size: NA; CDR3: CASRLSWGQGLEAFF; DNA: TGTGCCAGCAGACTTAGCTGGGGACAGGGGCTAGAAGCTTTCTTT
J: TRBJ2-7; V: TRBV30; D: NA; size: NA; CDR3: CAWSAPYEQYF; DNA: TGTGCCTGGAGTGCCCCCTACGAGCAGTACTTC
J: TRBJ1-3; V: TRBV7-2; D: NA; size: NA; CDR3: CASSLEWGSSGNTIYF; DNA: TGTGCCAGCAGCTTAGAGTGGGGGAGCTCTGGAAACACCATATATTTT
J: TRBJ1-1; V: TRBV18; D: NA; size: few; CDR3: CASSPPTGNTEAFF; DNA: TGTGCCAGCTCACCCCCTACAGGGAACACTGAAGCTTTCTTT
J: TRBJ2-7; V: TRBV11-1; D: TRBD2; size: NA; CDR3: CASSPAGAYEQYF; DNA: TGTGCCAGCAGCCCGGCGGGAGCCTACGAGCAGTACTTC
J: TRBJ1-1; V: TRBV5-4; D: NA; size: once; CDR3: CASSRGGRESSGTEAFF; DNA: TGTGCCAGCAGCCGGGGGGGCAGGGAGTCAAGCGGCACTGAAGCTTTCTTT
J: TRBJ1-2; V: TRBV7-2; D: NA; size: NA; CDR3: CASSLAGGDTSYGYTF; DNA: TGTGCCAGCAGCTTAGCCGGAGGGGACACTTCCTATGGCTACACCTTC
J: TRBJ1-1; V: TRBV9; D: TRBD1; size: once; CDR3: CASRWDRLNTEAFF; DNA: TGTGCCAGCAGGTGGGACAGGTTGAACACTGAAGCTTTCTTT
J: TRBJ1-2; V: TRBV7-2; D: NA; size: NA; CDR3: CASSEKGSNYGYTF; DNA: TGTGCCAGCAGCGAGAAGGGGTCTAACTATGGCTACACCTTC
J: TRBJ1-6; V: TRBV28; D: NA; size: NA; CDR3: CASQRPYNSPLHF; DNA: TGTGCCAGCCAGAGGCCCTATAATTCACCCCTCCACTTT
J: TRBJ1-2; V: TRBV28; D: NA; size: NA; CDR3: CASSPPGTQGYGYTF; DNA: TGTGCCAGCAGTCCCCCCGGGACCCAAGGCTATGGCTACACCTTC
J: TRBJ1-2; V: TRBV6-5; D: NA; size: NA; CDR3: CASTGGYNYGYTF; DNA: TGTGCCAGCACCGGGGGGTATAACTATGGCTACACCTTC
J: TRBJ1-5; V: TRBV6-6; D: NA; size: NA; CDR3: CASSPKRGGNQPQHF; DNA: TGTGCCAGCAGTCCCAAGCGGGGAGGCAATCAGCCCCAGCATTTT